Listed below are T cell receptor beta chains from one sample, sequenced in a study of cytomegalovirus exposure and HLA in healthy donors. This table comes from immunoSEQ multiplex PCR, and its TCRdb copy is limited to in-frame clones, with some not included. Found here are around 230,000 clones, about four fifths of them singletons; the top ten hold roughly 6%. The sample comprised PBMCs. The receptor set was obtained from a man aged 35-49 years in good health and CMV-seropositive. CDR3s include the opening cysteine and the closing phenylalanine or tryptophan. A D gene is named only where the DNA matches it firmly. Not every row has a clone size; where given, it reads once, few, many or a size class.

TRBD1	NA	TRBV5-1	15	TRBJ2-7	CASSFRQGVNYEQYF	TGCGCCAGCAGCTTCCGACAGGGCGTGAACTACGAGCAGTACTTC
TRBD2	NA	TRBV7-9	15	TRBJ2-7	CASSFPDFSGEEQYF	TGTGCCAGCAGCTTCCCGGATTTTAGCGGGGAGGAGCAGTACTTC
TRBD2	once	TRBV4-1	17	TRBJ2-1	CASSQDMYSGTTNEQFF	TGCGCCAGCAGCCAAGACATGTATAGCGGGACTACAAATGAGCAGTTCTTC
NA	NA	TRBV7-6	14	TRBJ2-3	CASSPGGGTDTQYF	TGTGCCAGCAGCCCCGGTGGAGGCACAGATACGCAGTATTTT
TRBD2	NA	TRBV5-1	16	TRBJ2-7	CASSSTGTSGRYEQYF	TGCGCCAGCAGCTCAACCGGGACTAGCGGGAGATACGAGCAGTACTTC
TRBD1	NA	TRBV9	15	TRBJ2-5	CASSVNGQGEETQYF	TGTGCCAGCAGCGTGAACGGACAGGGGGAAGAGACCCAGTACTTC
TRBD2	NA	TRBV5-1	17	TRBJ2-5	CASSLVPRGAGEGEQYF	TGCGCCAGCAGCCTCGTCCCTAGGGGAGCGGGAGAGGGGGAGCAGTACTTC
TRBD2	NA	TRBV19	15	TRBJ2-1	CASTYAGGPDEEQFF	TGTGCCAGTACTTACGCGGGAGGGCCGGACGAGGAGCAGTTCTTC
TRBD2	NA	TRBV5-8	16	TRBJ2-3	CASSLAGGPGTDTQYF	TGTGCCAGCAGCCTAGCGGGAGGGCCTGGCACAGATACGCAGTATTTT
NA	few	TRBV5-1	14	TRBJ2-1	CASSLGDLYDEQFF	TGCGCCAGCAGCTTGGGCGACTTATACGATGAGCAGTTCTTC
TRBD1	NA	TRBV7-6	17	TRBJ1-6	CASSLEVAGGYNSPLHF	TGTGCCAGCAGCTTAGAGGTGGCAGGGGGCTATAATTCACCCCTCCACTTT
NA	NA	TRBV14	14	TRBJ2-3	CASSQRESTDTQYF	TGTGCCAGCAGCCAACGGGAGAGCACAGATACGCAGTATTTT
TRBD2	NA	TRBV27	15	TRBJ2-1	CASTTEAGGYNEQFF	TGTGCCAGCACGACTGAAGCGGGAGGGTACAATGAGCAGTTCTTC
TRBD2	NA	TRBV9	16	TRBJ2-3	CASSVPTSGKTDTQYF	TGTGCCAGCAGCGTTCCGACTAGCGGGAAAACAGATACGCAGTATTTT
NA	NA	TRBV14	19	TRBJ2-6	CASSPQLSRWSSGANVLTF	TGTGCCAGCAGCCCCCAGTTAAGTAGGTGGAGCTCTGGGGCCAACGTCCTGACTTTC
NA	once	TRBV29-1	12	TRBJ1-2	CSVGGEDYGYTF	TGCAGCGTAGGGGGGGAGGACTATGGCTACACCTTC
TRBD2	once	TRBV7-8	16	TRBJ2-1	CASSLGASGAYNEQFF	TGTGCCAGCAGCTTAGGGGCTAGCGGGGCTTACAATGAGCAGTTCTTC
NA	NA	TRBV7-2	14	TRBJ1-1	CASSLVRLNTEAFF	TGTGCCAGCAGCTTAGTGAGGCTGAACACTGAAGCTTTCTTT
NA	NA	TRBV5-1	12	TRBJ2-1	CASSLDREEQFF	TGCGCCAGCAGCTTGGACAGGGAAGAGCAGTTCTTC
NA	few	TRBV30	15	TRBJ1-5	CAWSTTQGSNQPQHF	TGTGCCTGGAGTACAACACAGGGTAGCAATCAGCCCCAGCATTTT
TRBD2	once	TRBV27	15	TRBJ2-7	CASSLLGTRTYEQYF	TGTGCCAGCAGTTTATTAGGGACTAGAACCTACGAGCAGTACTTC
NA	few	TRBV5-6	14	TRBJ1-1	CASSLAPGDTEAFF	TGTGCCAGCAGCTTGGCCCCGGGGGATACTGAAGCTTTCTTT
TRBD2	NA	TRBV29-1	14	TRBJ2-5	CSAGLAGGFETQYF	TGCAGCGCAGGACTAGCGGGAGGGTTTGAGACCCAGTACTTC
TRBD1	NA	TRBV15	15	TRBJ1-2	CATSRVRDRGHGYTF	TGTGCCACCAGCAGAGTGCGAGACAGGGGGCATGGCTACACCTTC
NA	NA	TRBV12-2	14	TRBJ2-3	CASLAIPTTDTQYF	TGTGCAAGTCTCGCAATACCTACGACAGATACGCAGTATTTT
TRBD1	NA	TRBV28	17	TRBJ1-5	CASRPGTGGRGNQPQHF	TGTGCCAGCAGGCCCGGGACAGGGGGCCGGGGGAATCAGCCCCAGCATTTT
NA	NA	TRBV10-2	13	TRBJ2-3	CASSAGGTDTQYF	TGCGCCAGCAGTGCGGGGGGCACAGATACGCAGTATTTT
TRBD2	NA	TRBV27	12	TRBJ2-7	CAMPGGRTEQYF	TGTGCCATGCCAGGCGGGAGAACCGAGCAGTACTTC
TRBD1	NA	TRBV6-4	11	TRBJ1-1	CASREQGAAFF	TGTGCCAGCAGAGAACAGGGGGCAGCTTTCTTT
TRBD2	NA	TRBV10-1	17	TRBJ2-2	CASSAYLPGTSSGELFF	TGCGCCAGCAGTGCGTACTTACCAGGGACTAGCTCCGGGGAGCTGTTTTTT
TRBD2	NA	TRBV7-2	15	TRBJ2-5	CASSLGTSGQETQYF	TGTGCCAGCAGCTTGGGGACTAGCGGACAAGAGACCCAGTACTTC
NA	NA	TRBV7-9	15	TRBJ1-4	CASSFQGATNEKLFF	TGTGCCAGCAGCTTTCAGGGTGCAACTAATGAAAAACTGTTTTTT
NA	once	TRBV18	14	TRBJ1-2	CASSPPLQGYGYTF	TGTGCCAGCTCACCACCGTTGCAGGGGTATGGCTACACCTTC
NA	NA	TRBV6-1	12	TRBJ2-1	CASSEIGNEQFF	TGTGCCAGCAGTGAAATCGGTAATGAGCAGTTCTTC
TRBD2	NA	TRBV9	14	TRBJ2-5	CASSEGGDQETQYF	TGTGCCAGCAGCGAGGGAGGGGATCAAGAGACCCAGTACTTC
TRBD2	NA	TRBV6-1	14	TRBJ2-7	CATAGLAGVLEQYF	TGTGCCACCGCCGGACTAGCGGGAGTATTGGAGCAGTACTTC
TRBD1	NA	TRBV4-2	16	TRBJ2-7	CASSQTRGQDVYEQYF	TGTGCCAGCAGCCAAACTAGGGGACAGGATGTATACGAGCAGTACTTC
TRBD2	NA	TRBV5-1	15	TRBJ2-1	CASSPGGVSYNEQFF	TGCGCCAGCAGCCCGGGGGGGGTCTCCTACAATGAGCAGTTCTTC
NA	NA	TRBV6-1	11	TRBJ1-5	CASRSGQPQHF	TGTGCCAGCCGGAGTGGTCAGCCCCAGCATTTT
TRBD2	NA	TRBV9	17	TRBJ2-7	CASSARTSGKSSYEQYF	TGTGCCAGCAGCGCCCGGACTAGCGGGAAGAGCTCCTACGAGCAGTACTTC
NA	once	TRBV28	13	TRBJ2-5	CASSLSGVETQYF	TGTGCCAGCAGTTTATCGGGAGTGGAGACCCAGTACTTC
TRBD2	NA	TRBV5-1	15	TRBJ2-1	CASSLATSGSNEQFF	TGCGCCAGCAGCTTGGCGACTAGCGGGAGCAATGAGCAGTTCTTC
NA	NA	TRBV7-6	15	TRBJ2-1	CASSLEVLARNEQFF	TGTGCCAGCAGCTTAGAGGTGCTAGCACGCAATGAGCAGTTCTTC
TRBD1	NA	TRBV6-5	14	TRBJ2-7	CASSEQGYAYEQYF	TGTGCCAGCAGTGAACAGGGGTATGCCTACGAGCAGTACTTC
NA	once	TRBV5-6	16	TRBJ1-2	CASSLRGGETLYGYTF	TGTGCCAGCAGCTTGCGGGGAGGGGAGACCCTCTATGGCTACACCTTC
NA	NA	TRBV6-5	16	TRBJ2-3	CASSYSGTTSTDTQYF	TGTGCCAGCAGTTACTCGGGGACAACTAGCACAGATACGCAGTATTTT
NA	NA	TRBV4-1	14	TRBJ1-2	CASSSGPLPHVGLF	TGCGCCAGCAGCTCCGGTCCTCTCCCCCACGTAGGACTCTTC
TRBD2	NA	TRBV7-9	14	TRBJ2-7	CASSPWGGRSEQYF	TGTGCCAGCAGCCCCTGGGGAGGGAGAAGCGAGCAGTACTTC
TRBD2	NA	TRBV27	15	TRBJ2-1	CASRSSGIGDNEQFF	TGTGCCAGCAGGTCTAGCGGGATAGGGGACAATGAGCAGTTCTTC
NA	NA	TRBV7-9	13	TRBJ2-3	CASSPLYTDTQYF	TGTGCCAGCAGCCCTCTCTACACAGATACGCAGTATTTT
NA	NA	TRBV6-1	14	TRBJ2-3	CASSEFQVTDTQYF	TGTGCCAGCAGTGAATTTCAGGTCACAGATACGCAGTATTTT
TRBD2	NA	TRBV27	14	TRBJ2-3	CASSGLDSTDTQYF	TGTGCCAGCAGCGGACTAGATAGCACAGATACGCAGTATTTT
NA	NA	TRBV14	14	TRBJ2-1	CASSQGEDSNEQFF	TGTGCCAGCAGCCAAGGCGAGGACTCCAATGAGCAGTTCTTC
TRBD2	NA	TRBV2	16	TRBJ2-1	CASSRPTSGGYNEQFF	TGTGCCAGCAGCCGCCCGACTAGCGGGGGGTACAATGAGCAGTTCTTC
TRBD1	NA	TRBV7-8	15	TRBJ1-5	CASSLEDRGYQPQHF	TGTGCCAGCAGCTTAGAGGACAGGGGATACCAGCCCCAGCATTTT
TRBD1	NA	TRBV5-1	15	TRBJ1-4	CASSPLQGAYEKLFF	TGCGCCAGCAGCCCGTTACAGGGGGCGTATGAAAAACTGTTTTTT
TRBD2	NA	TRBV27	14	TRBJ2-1	CASSSPSGYNEQFF	TGTGCCAGCAGTTCCCCTAGCGGCTACAATGAGCAGTTCTTC
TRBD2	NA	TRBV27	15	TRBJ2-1	CASSLRAGGVDEQFF	TGTGCCAGCAGCCTCCGAGCGGGAGGGGTCGATGAGCAGTTCTTC
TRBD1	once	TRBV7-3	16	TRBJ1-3	CASSRGDSLSGNTIYF	TGTGCCAGCAGCAGGGGGGACAGTTTGTCTGGAAACACCATATATTTT
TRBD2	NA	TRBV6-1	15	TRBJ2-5	CASSSSGARRETQYF	TGTGCCAGCAGTTCAAGCGGGGCTAGAAGGGAGACCCAGTACTTC